The 14 T cell receptor beta chains in this list originate from one sample, sequenced in a study of shared clonotypes between healthy human individuals. Clones were sequenced by immunoSEQ multiplex PCR, and TCRdb holds only the in-frame ones, with some missing. Of 950,000 to 1,300,000 clones listed, about 70% are singletons. The sequenced material came from memory CD4+ T cells sorted from blood. Sample subset: CD45RA-negative fraction. Source of these receptors: a man aged 18 to 29 in good health.

V gene TRBV11-2 combines with J gene TRBJ2-6, with 9 bases matching TRBD1. Per the germline V gene, CDR1 is SGHAT and CDR2 is FQNNGV. Trimming at V came to 1 base and at J to 0 bases, leaving 1 base not matched to a gene. The CDR3 consists of 17 residues. The CDR3 sequence is CASSLGTGVSGANVLTF. CDR3 nucleotide sequence: TGTGCCAGCAGCTTAGGGACAGGGGTCTCTGGGGCCAACGTCCTGACTTTC.

In nucleotides, the CDR3 is TGTGCCAGCATGACAGGGAGGAGTAATGGCTACACCTTC. Translating gives CASMTGRSNGYTF. V gene TRBV2 combines with J gene TRBJ1-2; 7 bases align to TRBD1. The CDR3 consists of 13 residues. CDR1 is SNHLY and CDR2 is FYNNEI in the germline V gene. With V trimmed by 7 bases and J by 6 bases, 8 bases remained unmatched.

For this clone: The same CDR3 arises from other DNA sequences in this sample as well. J is TRBJ1-1 and V is TRBV11-2; a possible D gene is TRBD1 (6 bases). Germline CDR1 and CDR2: SGHAT and FQNNGV. CDR3 length: 14 residues. V gave up 1 base and J gave up 5 bases, with 11 bases separating them. This chain's CDR3 is CASSLALGGTEAFF. The CDR3 DNA follows: TGTGCCAGCAGCTTAGCCCTAGGGGGAACTGAAGCTTTCTTT.

In its sample, this clone was seen once. The chain uses TRBV11-3 and TRBJ2-1, with 10 positions matching TRBD2. Per the germline V gene, CDR1 is SGHNT and CDR2 is YENEEA. V shed 1 base and J 8 bases; nucleotides not matched to a gene: 8. The CDR3 is 16 residues long. CDR3 loop: CASSLGASGRNDEQFF. For the CDR3, the DNA is TGTGCCAGCAGCTTAGGGGCTAGCGGGAGAAACGATGAGCAGTTCTTC.

The rearrangement uses TRBV30 and TRBJ2-7, with a possible D match to TRBD1 (5 bases). CDR1 GTSNPN and CDR2 SVGIG come from the germline V gene (reference sequence). The CDR3 is 15 residues long. V shed 5 bases and J shed 6 bases, with 23 bases lying between them. In DNA, the CDR3 is TGTGCCTGGGGGGCCCTAAACTCCCAGAGACCCGAGCAGTACTTC. It yields the protein CAWGALNSQRPEQYF.

The chain recombines TRBV6-5 with TRBJ2-7, with 7 bases fitting TRBD1. V trimming: 2 bases; J trimming: 2 bases; junction bases outside the gene matches: 6. This CDR3 comprises 15 residues. CDR1 and CDR2 from the germline V gene are MNHEY and SVGAGI. The CDR3 nucleotides are TGTGCCAGCAGTTACGGCCTGACAGGGCCCTACGAGCAGTACTTC. This sequence encodes CASSYGLTGPYEQYF.

This clone was counted between two and nine times. The genes are TRBV30 and TRBJ2-4; D is possibly TRBD2 (6 bases). CDR1 and CDR2 from the germline V gene are GTSNPN and SVGIG (reference sequence). The CDR3 is made up of 14 amino acids. Trimming took off 2 bases at V and 3 bases at J, with 11 bases between the two ends. As DNA, the CDR3 is TGTGCCTGGAGTCCCCTAGCGAACAAAAACATTCAGTACTTC. Protein sequence: CAWSPLANKNIQYF.

This clone was observed a few times. The chain recombines TRBV10-3 with TRBJ1-5; 7 positions match TRBD1. Looked up from germline, CDR1 is ENHRY and CDR2 is SYGVKD. This CDR3 has 14 amino acids. V shed 3 bases, J shed 7 bases, and the junction held 6 bases outside the gene matches. CDR3 in amino acids: CAISEGQAHQPQHF. The DNA for the CDR3 is TGTGCCATCAGTGAAGGACAGGCCCACCAGCCCCAGCATTTT.

The chain combines TRBV7-9 with TRBJ2-3, with D maybe TRBD2 (5 bases). The CDR3 is made up of 14 amino acids. CDR1 SEHNR and CDR2 FQNEAQ come from the germline V gene (reference sequence). Trimming pared 8 bases from V and 2 bases from J, leaving 14 bases between. Here the CDR3 DNA reads TGTGCCAGCCAATTCGGGGAGCCCACAGATACGCAGTATTTT. Its protein product is CASQFGEPTDTQYF.

This chain links TRBV5-4 with TRBJ2-5, with D uncertain. The germline V and J ends were trimmed by 5 bases and 4 bases, with 15 bases remaining between them. CDR3 length equals 14 residues. Germline V gene data show CDR1 as SGHNT and CDR2 as YYREEE (reference sequence). CDR3 protein: CASRPSSSRETQYF. The CDR3, as DNA: TGTGCCAGCAGACCCTCGTCCTCGAGAGAGACCCAGTACTTC.

This clone was recorded only once. The V call is TRBV6-5, the J call TRBJ2-3, with D possibly being TRBD2 (6 bases). The germline V and J ends were trimmed by 5 bases and 0 bases, with 12 bases remaining between them. The V gene's germline CDR1 is MNHEY and CDR2 SVGAGI. This CDR3 has 15 residues. CDR3 in DNA: TGTGCCAGCAGTCCGGGACTGGTTAGCACAGATACGCAGTATTTT. This sequence encodes CASSPGLVSTDTQYF.

This chain links TRBV5-1 with TRBJ2-7; D might be TRBD2 (5 bases). This CDR3 is built from 13 residues. V gave up 4 bases and J gave up 7 bases, with 15 bases separating them. The V gene's germline CDR1 is SGHRS and CDR2 YFSETQ. The CDR3 DNA is TGCGCCAGCAGCGGAGAGGGTTTGGATGAGCAGTACTTC. Residues: CASSGEGLDEQYF.

The chain employs TRBV2 and TRBJ1-5; TRBD1 matches at 7 bases. This CDR3 has 14 residues. The trim removed 4 bases at V and 7 bases at J, leaving 7 bases unmatched. Germline CDR1 SNHLY, CDR2 FYNNEI. CDR3 amino acids: CASSVAGGEQPQHF. The CDR3 DNA follows: TGTGCCAGCAGTGTTGCAGGGGGAGAACAGCCCCAGCATTTT.

The rearrangement joins TRBV6-5 to TRBJ2-7; the D call may be TRBD1 or TRBD2 (5 bases each). CDR3 length: 15 residues. Per the germline V gene, CDR1 is MNHEY and CDR2 is SVGAGI. Trimming cost V 5 bases and J 0 bases, with 14 bases left between them. CDR3 sequence: CASSGPGTSSYEQYF. CDR3 in DNA: TGTGCCAGCAGTGGCCCGGGGACCAGCTCCTACGAGCAGTACTTC.